A single T cell receptor (beta chain) is shown here with its context. This CDR3 spans 17 amino acids. CDR1 is SGHDN, CDR2 FVKESK, per germline. V was clipped by 3 bases and J by 1 base, with 16 bases between them. The data are from a study of T cells after somatic rescue of genetic block. Method: immunoSEQ multiplex PCR; TCRdb's copy keeps in-frame clones and lacks some. This table holds tens of thousands of clones, around 90% found once. The receptor's source is a man aged 30-40 years. Sequencing was done on a sample of peripheral blood mononuclear cells (PBMCs). The chain uses TRBV14 and TRBJ1-3; D is perhaps TRBD1 (5 bases). Here the CDR3 DNA reads TGTGCCAGCAGCCACCCCGGCCAGGGACGGTCTGGAAACACCATATATTTT. Residues: CASSHPGQGRSGNTIYF.